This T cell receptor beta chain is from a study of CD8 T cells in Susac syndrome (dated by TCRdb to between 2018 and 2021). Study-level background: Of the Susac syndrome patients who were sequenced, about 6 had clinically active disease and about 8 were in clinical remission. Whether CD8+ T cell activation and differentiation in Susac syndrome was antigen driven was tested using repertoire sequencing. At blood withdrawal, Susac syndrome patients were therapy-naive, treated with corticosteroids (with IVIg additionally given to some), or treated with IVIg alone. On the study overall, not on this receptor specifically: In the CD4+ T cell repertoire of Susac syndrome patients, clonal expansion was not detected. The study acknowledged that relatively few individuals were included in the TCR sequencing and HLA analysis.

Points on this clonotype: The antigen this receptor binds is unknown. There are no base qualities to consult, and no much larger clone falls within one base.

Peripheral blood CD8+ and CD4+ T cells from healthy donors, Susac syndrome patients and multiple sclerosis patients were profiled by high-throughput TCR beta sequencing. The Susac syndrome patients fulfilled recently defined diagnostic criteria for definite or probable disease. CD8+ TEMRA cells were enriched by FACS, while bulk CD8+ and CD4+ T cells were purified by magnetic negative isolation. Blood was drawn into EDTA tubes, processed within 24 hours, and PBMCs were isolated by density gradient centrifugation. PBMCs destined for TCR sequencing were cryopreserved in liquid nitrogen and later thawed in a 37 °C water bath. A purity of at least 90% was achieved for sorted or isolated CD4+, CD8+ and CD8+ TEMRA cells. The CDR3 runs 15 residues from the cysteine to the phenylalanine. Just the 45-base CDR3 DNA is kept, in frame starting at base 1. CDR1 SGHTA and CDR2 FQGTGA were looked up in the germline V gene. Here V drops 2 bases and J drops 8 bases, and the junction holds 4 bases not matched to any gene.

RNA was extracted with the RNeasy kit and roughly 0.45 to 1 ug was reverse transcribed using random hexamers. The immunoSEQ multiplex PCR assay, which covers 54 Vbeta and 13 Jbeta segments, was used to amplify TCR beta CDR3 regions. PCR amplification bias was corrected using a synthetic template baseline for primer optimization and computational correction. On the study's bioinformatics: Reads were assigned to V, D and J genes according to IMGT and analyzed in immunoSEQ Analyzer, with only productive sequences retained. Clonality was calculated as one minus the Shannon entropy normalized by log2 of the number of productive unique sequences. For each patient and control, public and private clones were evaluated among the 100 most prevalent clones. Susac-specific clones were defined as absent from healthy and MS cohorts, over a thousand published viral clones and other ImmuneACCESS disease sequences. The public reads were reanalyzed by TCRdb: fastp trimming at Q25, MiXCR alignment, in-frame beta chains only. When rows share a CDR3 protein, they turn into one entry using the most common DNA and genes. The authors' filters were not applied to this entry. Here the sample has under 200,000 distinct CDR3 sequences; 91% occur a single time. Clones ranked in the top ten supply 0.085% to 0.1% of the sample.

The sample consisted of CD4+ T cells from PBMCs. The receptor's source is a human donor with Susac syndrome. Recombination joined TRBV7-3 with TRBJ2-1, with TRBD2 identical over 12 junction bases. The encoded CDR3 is CASSLLAGGPYEQFF. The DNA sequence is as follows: TGTGCCAGCAGCTTACTAGCGGGGGGGCCGTATGAGCAGTTCTTC.